A few counts support the clone carrying this T cell receptor (beta chain). Antigen: not known. TCRdb recomputed calls from the RT-PCR reads with MiXCR, one row per CDR3 protein. The table includes hundreds of thousands of distinct CDR3 sequences, about 25% detected once. The data stem from a study of response to subunit inactivated influenza vaccine. The J segment lost 7 bases and the V segment lost 0 bases, leaving 5 bases of the junction unmatched. Germline CDR1 and CDR2: DFQATT and SNEGSKA (reference sequence). The CDR3 loop spans 14 amino acids. Study conclusions and caveats: There was a suggestion from the authors that each seasonal influenza vaccination recruits few new T cells.

The chain couples TRBV20-1 to TRBJ2-1, with 8 bases lining up with TRBD1. The sequences come from CD4+ T cells sorted from PBMCs, collected roughly 5 days after vaccination. The clonotype was recovered from a man aged 45 to 65 who received an inactivated influenza vaccine. CDR3 sequence reads: CSARDRDRKNEQFF. CDR3 in DNA: TGCAGTGCTAGAGATAGGGACAGGAAGAATGAGCAGTTCTTC.